This T cell receptor (beta chain) was identified in a study of cytomegalovirus exposure and HLA in healthy donors. Amplification used 60 Vbeta primers and 13 Jbeta primers. Assay used: immunoSEQ multiplex PCR; TCRdb lists only in-frame clones, some missing. This table has under 200,000 clones, roughly 71% appearing once. Whole-study findings and limits: Upon later analysis, HLA-associated TCR beta chains proved more clonally expanded than other, equally common chains.

Germline-derived CDR1 and CDR2 are MNHEY and SVGAGI. The CDR3 runs to 14 residues. V lost 6 bases and J lost 7; bases outside the gene matches: 11. About this clone itself: Its cognate antigen is unknown.

The TCR sequence derives from a girl aged 10 to 17 in good health and CMV-seronegative. Source material: PBMCs. The chain employs TRBV6-5 and TRBJ1-2, with TRBD1 matching 7 bases. CDR3 residues: CASSRQGRASGYTF. The CDR3 nucleotides are TGTGCCAGCAGCAGACAGGGAAGGGCCTCTGGCTACACCTTC.